The 20 T cell receptor beta chains presented below share a single source sample, sequenced in a study of T cell changes during pregnancy in multiple sclerosis. The method was immunoSEQ multiplex PCR; TCRdb's version includes in-frame clones alone and lacks a portion of them. The repertoire holds tens of thousands of clones, with about 90% as singletons. Specimen: CD4+ T cells from peripheral blood mononuclear cells, collected in the second trimester of pregnancy. These receptors were taken from a female donor with multiple sclerosis, enrolled in a pregnancy study.

The rearrangement joins TRBV6-6 to TRBJ2-7, with 7 bases identical to TRBD2. Germline CDR1 reads MNHNY; CDR2 reads SVGAGI (reference sequence). Trimming removed 9 bases from V and 1 base from J; junction bases left unmatched: 9. This CDR3 contains 14 residues. CDR3 coding DNA: TGTGCCAGTGCGGAATGGGGGGGGTCCTACGAGCAGTACTTC. It specifies CASAEWGGSYEQYF.

This clone turned up a few times. The chain links TRBV13 to TRBJ1-2, with D unclear. The V gene lost 5 bases and the J gene lost 5 bases, with 12 bases spanning the gap. CDR1 is PRHDT and CDR2 is FYEKMQ in the germline V gene (reference sequence). This CDR3 comprises 13 residues. CDR3 sequence reads: CASSPPLSYGYTF. The DNA of the CDR3 is TGTGCCAGCAGCCCGCCACTCTCTTATGGCTACACCTTC.

This chain joins TRBV30 and TRBJ1-5; D is uncertain. From germline, CDR1 is GTSNPN and CDR2 SVGIG (reference sequence). The CDR3 covers 13 residues. Trimming left V 1 base short and J 6 bases short, with 10 bases between. DNA of the CDR3: TGTGCCTGGAGTGACAGCTCCAGTCAGCCCCAGCATTTT. Its translation is CAWSDSSSQPQHF.

The gene calls are TRBV7-9 and TRBJ2-6; TRBD2 is a possible D gene (5 bases). Germline V gives CDR1 SEHNR, CDR2 FQNEAQ (reference sequence). V lost 2 bases, J lost 0 bases, and 8 bases lay in between. The CDR3 totals 16 residues. In DNA, the CDR3 is TGTGCCAGCAGCTTACGGGAATTCTCTGGGGCCAACGTCCTGACTTTC. This encodes CASSLREFSGANVLTF.

The rearrangement links TRBV6-6 to TRBJ1-5; D remains unclear. The CDR3 runs 12 residues. The germline CDR1 and CDR2 sequences are MNHNY and SVGAGI (reference sequence). The V end lost 4 bases, the J end lost 7 bases, and 8 bases lay between the germline ends. CDR3: CASSSQMQPQHF. The CDR3 bases are TGTGCCAGCAGTTCCCAGATGCAGCCCCAGCATTTT.

V usage is TRBV5-1 and J usage is TRBJ2-5, with TRBD2 matching over 8 bases. This CDR3 is 15 amino acids long. CDR1 SGHRS and CDR2 YFSETQ come from the germline V gene. Trimming cost V 4 bases and J 4 bases; bases outside gene matches: 9. The CDR3 region has the DNA TGCGCCAGCAGCCCGCTCGGGGGGGCCGGAGAGACCCAGTACTTC. Translation: CASSPLGGAGETQYF.

This clone was counted once. The V call is TRBV5-1, the J call TRBJ2-5; D perhaps matches TRBD2 (5 bases). The germline V and J ends were trimmed by 2 bases and 5 bases, with 13 bases remaining between them. CDR3 length: 14 residues. CDR1 and CDR2 from the germline V gene are SGHRS and YFSETQ. CDR3 coding DNA: TGCGCCAGCAGCTTAGGCAGGAGGTCGGAGACCCAGTACTTC. Protein sequence: CASSLGRRSETQYF.

The chain's CDR3 is CASSLGGQGRNTEAFF. The CDR3 region has the DNA TGTGCCAGCAGTTTAGGGGGACAGGGGCGGAACACTGAAGCTTTCTTT. The chain combines TRBV5-4 with TRBJ1-1; 10 nucleotides align to TRBD1. Germline CDR1 is SGHNT and CDR2 is YYREEE (reference sequence). V dropped 5 bases and J dropped 1; count of bases not matched to a gene: 8. CDR3 length: 16 residues.

This sequence joins TRBV15 and TRBJ1-6, with D perhaps TRBD1 (5 bases). Per the germline V gene, CDR1 is LNHNV and CDR2 is YYDKDF (reference sequence). The CDR3 length is 16 residues. Trimming took off 3 bases at V and 0 bases at J, with 9 bases between the two ends. CDR3: CATSRDMSSYNSPLHF. The DNA for the CDR3 is TGTGCCACCAGCAGGGACATGAGCTCCTATAATTCACCCCTCCACTTT.

The rearrangement uses TRBV7-9 and TRBJ1-2, with 8 positions matching TRBD1. CDR1 and CDR2 (germline): SEHNR, FQNEAQ (reference sequence). J was trimmed by 4 bases and V by 5 bases; bases with no gene match: 6. This CDR3 has 14 amino acids. CDR3 region: CASSPDRGSYGYTF. Written as DNA, the CDR3 is TGTGCCAGCAGCCCCGACAGGGGATCCTATGGCTACACCTTC. The full variable domain, completed using reference TRBV7-9 and TRBJ1-2, is DTGVSQNPRHKITKRGQNVTFRCDPISEHNRLYWYRQTLGQGPEFLTYFQNEAQLEKSRLLSDRFSAERPKGSFSTLEIQRTEQGDSAMYLCASSPDRGSYGYTFGSGTRLTVV.

This clone appeared once. This sequence joins TRBV9 and TRBJ1-2; D unclear. Germline V gene data show CDR1 as SGDLS and CDR2 as YYNGEE. V was shortened by 0 bases and J by 4 bases, with 13 bases between the two germline ends. The CDR3 length is 15 residues. CDR3 bases: TGTGCCAGCAGCGTAGACGCGGCCCCCCTCTATGGCTACACCTTC. It codes for CASSVDAAPLYGYTF.

This rearrangement joins TRBV13 to TRBJ2-5, with a weak D call TRBD1 (6 bases). V gave up 5 bases and J gave up 1 base, with 14 bases separating them. CDR3 length: 15 amino acids. Germline CDR1 reads PRHDT; CDR2 reads FYEKMQ (reference sequence). The CDR3 DNA sequence: TGTGCCAGCAGCCCACAACAGGGCGGCCAAGAGACCCAGTACTTC. Encoded protein: CASSPQQGGQETQYF.

The gene calls are TRBV5-1 and TRBJ2-1, with 12 bases fitting TRBD2. V shed 0 bases, J shed 7 bases, and the junction held 5 bases outside the gene matches. CDR3 length: 16 residues. Germline V gene sequence: CDR1 SGHRS, CDR2 YFSETQ. CDR3 sequence: CASSLGTSGDLNEQFF. CDR3 sequence (DNA): TGCGCCAGCAGCTTGGGGACTAGCGGGGACTTAAATGAGCAGTTCTTC.

The chain couples TRBV11-3 to TRBJ2-3, with TRBD2 identical over 8 bases. This CDR3 contains 16 residues. V shed 3 bases and J 2 bases; nucleotides not matched to a gene: 7. Germline V gene sequence: CDR1 SGHNT, CDR2 YENEEA. This CDR3 is CASSFGGGQITDTQYF. CDR3 coding DNA: TGTGCCAGCAGCTTCGGGGGGGGCCAAATCACAGATACGCAGTATTTT.

The V gene is TRBV7-9, the J gene TRBJ1-3; unclear D gene. Germline V gene data show CDR1 as SEHNR and CDR2 as FQNEAQ (reference sequence). Between the trimmed V and J ends, which lost 0 bases and 0 bases, there was a span of 6 bases. The CDR3 loop spans 15 amino acids. This chain's CDR3 is CASSLASVSGNTIYF. CDR3 DNA: TGTGCCAGCAGCTTAGCGTCTGTCTCTGGAAACACCATATATTTT.

CDR3 amino acids: CASSITGGYEQYF. The CDR3 coding sequence is TGTGCCAGTAGTATCACAGGGGGGTACGAGCAGTACTTC. J is TRBJ2-7 and V is TRBV19, with 8 bases matching TRBD1. The CDR3 consists of 13 residues. V gave up 3 bases and J gave up 4 bases; unmatched junction bases: 2. Per germline, CDR1 LNHDA and CDR2 SQIVND (reference sequence).

This chain links TRBV6-1 with TRBJ1-3, with 9 bases that match TRBD1. Germline CDR1 and CDR2: MNHNS and SASEGT. V lost 6 bases to trimming and J lost 0 bases; unmatched junction nucleotides: 3. The CDR3 covers 15 residues. Here the CDR3 reads CASRVTGGSGNTIYF. The CDR3 DNA reads TGTGCCAGCAGGGTGACAGGGGGCTCTGGAAACACCATATATTTT.

A note on this clone: At one end the junction does not follow the germline gene, possibly because of a read error. The chain joins TRBV5-1 to TRBJ1-5; TRBD1 agrees at 9 bases. CDR1 and CDR2 (germline): SGHRS, YFSETQ. CDR3 length: 14 residues. The DNA for the CDR3 is TGCGCCAGCAGCTTGACAGGGGGCAACCAGCCCCAGCATTTT. Encoded protein: CASSLTGGNQPQHF.

The chain recombines TRBV20-1 with TRBJ2-5; D remains ambiguous. The CDR3 covers 11 residues. Germline-derived CDR1 and CDR2 are DFQATT and SNEGSKA (reference sequence). Deletions cut 4 bases from V and 1 base from J, with 4 bases between. This CDR3 is CSATFQETQYF. CDR3 nucleotide sequence: TGCAGTGCTACCTTCCAAGAGACCCAGTACTTC.

The chain uses TRBV6-5 and TRBJ2-7, with a tentative D call TRBD2 (7 bases). This CDR3 contains 15 residues. The germline V gene encodes CDR1 MNHEY and CDR2 SVGAGI. Trimming stripped 1 base from V and 7 bases from J, with 17 bases between. CDR3 sequence: CASSYYGGASLEQYF. The CDR3 bases are TGTGCCAGCAGTTACTATGGGGGGGCCTCCCTGGAGCAGTACTTC.